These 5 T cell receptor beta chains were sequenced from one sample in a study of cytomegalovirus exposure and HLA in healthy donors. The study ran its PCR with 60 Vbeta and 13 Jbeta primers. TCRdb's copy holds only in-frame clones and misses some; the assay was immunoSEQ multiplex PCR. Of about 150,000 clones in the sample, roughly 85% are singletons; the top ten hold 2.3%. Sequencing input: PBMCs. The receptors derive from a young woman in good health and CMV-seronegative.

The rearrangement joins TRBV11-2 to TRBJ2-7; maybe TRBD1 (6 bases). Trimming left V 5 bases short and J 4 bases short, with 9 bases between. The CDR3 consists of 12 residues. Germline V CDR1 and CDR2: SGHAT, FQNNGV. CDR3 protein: CASSTQGYEQYF. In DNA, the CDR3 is TGTGCCAGCAGCACCCAGGGGTACGAGCAGTACTTC.

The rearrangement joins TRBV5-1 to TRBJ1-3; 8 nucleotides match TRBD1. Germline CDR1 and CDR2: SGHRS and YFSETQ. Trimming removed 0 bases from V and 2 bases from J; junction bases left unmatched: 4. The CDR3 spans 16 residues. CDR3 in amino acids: CASSLGSGGPGNTIYF. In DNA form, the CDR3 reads TGCGCCAGCAGCTTGGGGTCAGGGGGCCCTGGAAACACCATATATTTT.

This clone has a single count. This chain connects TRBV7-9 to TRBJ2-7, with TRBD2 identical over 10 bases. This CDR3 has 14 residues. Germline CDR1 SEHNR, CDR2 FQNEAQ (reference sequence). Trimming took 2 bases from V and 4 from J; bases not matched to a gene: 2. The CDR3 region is CASSLLAGVYEQYF. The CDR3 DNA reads TGTGCCAGCAGCTTACTAGCGGGGGTATACGAGCAGTACTTC.

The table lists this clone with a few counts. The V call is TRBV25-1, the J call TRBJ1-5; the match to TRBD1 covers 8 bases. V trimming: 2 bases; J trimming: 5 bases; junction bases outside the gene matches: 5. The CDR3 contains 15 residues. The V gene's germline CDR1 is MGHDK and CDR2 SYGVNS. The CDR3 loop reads CASSEAGTGYQPQHF. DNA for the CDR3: TGTGCCAGCAGTGAAGCCGGGACAGGTTATCAGCCCCAGCATTTT.

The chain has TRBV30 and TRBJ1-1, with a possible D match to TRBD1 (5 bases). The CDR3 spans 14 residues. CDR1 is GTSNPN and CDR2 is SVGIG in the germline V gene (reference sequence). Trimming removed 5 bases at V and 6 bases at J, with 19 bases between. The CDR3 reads CAWYRKLSTAEAFF. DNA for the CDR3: TGTGCCTGGTACAGGAAACTAAGCACCGCTGAAGCTTTCTTT. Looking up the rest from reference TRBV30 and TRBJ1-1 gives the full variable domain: SQTIHQWPATLVQPVGSPLSLECTVEGTSNPNLYWYRQAAGRGLQLLFYSVGIGQISSEVPQNLSASRPQDRQFILSSKKLLLSDSGFYLCAWYRKLSTAEAFFGQGTRLTVV.